This paragraph reports one T cell receptor (beta chain). Blood got drawn at baseline, again on cycle 4 day 1, and then on cycle 7 day 1. The data were obtained in a study of OX40 agonist ivuxolimab in advanced cancers. V was clipped by 0 bases and J by 3 bases, with 9 bases between them. The CDR3 covers 15 residues. Germline V gene sequence: CDR1 LGHNA, CDR2 YSLEER. Profiling relied on immunoSEQ multiplex PCR, and the TCRdb table lists in-frame clones only, not all of them. The table shows more than 45,000 clones, with roughly 82% occurring only once. The sequencing here drew on CD4+ or CD8+ T cells sorted from blood, taken in a trial of the OX40 agonist ivuxolimab. The chain links TRBV4-3 to TRBJ1-5; D uncertain. The receptor was isolated from an adult with an advanced solid tumor such as melanoma, head and neck, liver or kidney cancer. This CDR3 is CASSQDSSPNQPQHF. CDR3 nucleotides: TGCGCCAGCAGCCAAGATAGTTCCCCCAATCAGCCCCAGCATTTT.